The rows below give T cell receptor beta chains drawn from one sample of a study of shared clonotypes between healthy human individuals. The protocol was immunoSEQ multiplex PCR, while the TCRdb copy is restricted to in-frame clones and leaves out a portion. The sample contains over a million clones, about three quarters of which appear only once. The sequencing input was memory CD4+ T cells sorted from blood. Receptors were obtained from a man aged 18 to 29 in good health. CDR3s include the opening cysteine and the closing phenylalanine or tryptophan. The D gene is left open where the match is weak. Size is omitted from some rows. Given values are once, few, many or a class for expanded clones.

cdr3_length | j_call | d_call | clone_size | v_call | cdr3_aa | cdr3_nt
14 | TRBJ1-4 | . | . | TRBV4-3 | CASSPPGQDEKLFF | TGCGCCAGCAGCCCTCCCGGACAAGATGAAAAACTGTTTTTT
14 | TRBJ1-1 | . | . | TRBV29-1 | CSVELRTAFTEAFF | TGCAGCGTTGAACTAAGGACAGCGTTCACTGAAGCTTTCTTT
13 | TRBJ2-1 | TRBD2 | . | TRBV2 | CASRVAGGAEQFF | TGTGCCAGCAGAGTAGCGGGAGGTGCTGAGCAGTTCTTC
15 | TRBJ2-5 | . | . | TRBV25-1 | CASSEPGPPQETQYF | TGTGCCAGCAGTGAACCGGGACCTCCTCAAGAGACCCAGTACTTC
16 | TRBJ1-6 | TRBD1 | . | TRBV15 | CATSTGLSTGGSPLHF | TGTGCCACCAGCACGGGTTTATCGACAGGGGGATCACCCCTCCACTTT
15 | TRBJ2-5 | TRBD2 | many | TRBV11-2 | CASSPTTSGRAIQYF | TGTGCCAGCAGCCCAACGACTAGCGGGAGGGCCATCCAGTACTTC
16 | TRBJ2-7 | TRBD2 | . | TRBV10-2 | CASSDTRTSGRYEQYF | TGCGCCAGCAGTGATACCCGGACTAGCGGGAGATACGAGCAGTACTTC
12 | TRBJ1-2 | TRBD1 | . | TRBV5-1 | CASSLDRDGYTF | TGCGCCAGCAGCTTAGACAGGGACGGCTACACCTTC
15 | TRBJ1-5 | . | . | TRBV28 | CASSLTGKSNQPQHF | TGTGCCAGCAGTTTAACAGGGAAGAGCAATCAGCCCCAGCATTTT
18 | TRBJ2-5 | TRBD2 | . | TRBV5-4 | CASSLGTTPGVGEETQYF | TGTGCCAGCAGCCTGGGGACTACCCCGGGGGTAGGAGAAGAGACCCAGTACTTC
12 | TRBJ2-2 | . | . | TRBV11-3 | CASSLHTGELFF | TGTGCCAGCAGCTTGCATACCGGGGAGCTGTTTTTT
14 | TRBJ2-1 | TRBD1 | . | TRBV10-3 | CAIRSGTGSNEQFF | TGTGCCATCAGATCCGGGACAGGGTCAAATGAGCAGTTCTTC
18 | TRBJ2-3 | . | . | TRBV11-2 | CASSLDILAIHITDTQYF | TGTGCCAGCAGCTTAGATATATTGGCTATACATATCACAGATACGCAGTATTTT
13 | TRBJ1-2 | TRBD1 | . | TRBV6-5 | CASRGRGTDGYTF | TGTGCCAGCAGGGGACGGGGGACAGATGGCTACACCTTC
16 | TRBJ2-1 | TRBD2 | . | TRBV10-3 | CAISETLAGGTEEQFF | TGTGCCATCAGTGAAACCCTAGCGGGAGGAACAGAGGAGCAGTTCTTC
13 | TRBJ1-5 | . | . | TRBV21-1 | CASRGQSDQPQHF | TGTGCCAGCAGGGGACAGTCCGATCAGCCCCAGCATTTT
15 | TRBJ1-2 | . | . | TRBV6-5 | CASSYSNTGSYGYTF | TGTGCCAGCAGTTACAGCAACACCGGGTCCTATGGCTACACCTTC
17 | TRBJ1-1 | TRBD1 | . | TRBV18 | CASSPYGQGLFGGEAFF | TGTGCCAGCTCACCTTATGGACAGGGGCTTTTTGGCGGTGAAGCTTTCTTT
11 | TRBJ2-3 | . | . | TRBV6-1 | CASHQGDTQYF | TGTGCCAGTCATCAAGGAGATACGCAGTATTTT
14 | TRBJ2-1 | . | few | TRBV5-4 | CASSLYREVDEQFF | TGTGCCAGCAGCTTATACAGGGAGGTGGATGAGCAGTTCTTC
14 | TRBJ2-7 | . | . | TRBV5-5 | CASSPATGLYEQYF | TGTGCCAGCAGCCCAGCGACAGGTTTGTACGAGCAGTACTTC
15 | TRBJ1-6 | TRBD1 | . | TRBV2 | CASNPGQGYNSPLHF | TGTGCCAGCAATCCGGGACAGGGCTACAATTCACCCCTCCACTTT
12 | TRBJ1-5 | . | . | TRBV6-1 | CASSVHNQPQHF | TGTGCCAGCAGTGTGCACAATCAGCCCCAGCATTTT
14 | TRBJ2-1 | . | . | TRBV19 | CASSVPRRYNEQFF | TGTGCCAGTAGTGTCCCGAGGAGGTACAATGAGCAGTTCTTC
15 | TRBJ1-4 | . | . | TRBV25-1 | CASSVKPSQYEKLFF | TGTGCCAGCAGTGTTAAACCGTCGCAGTATGAAAAACTGTTTTTT
9 | TRBJ1-2 | . | . | TRBV20-1 | CSAGTGYTF | TGCAGTGCCGGTACAGGCTACACCTTC